This T cell receptor (beta chain) comes out of a study of OX40 agonist ivuxolimab in advanced cancers. The wider study: Patients were treated with ivuxolimab, an agonistic anti-OX40 (CD134) antibody.

Study results and limitations: There were, on average, more expanded clones in CD8+ T cells than in CD4+.

J lost 3 bases, V lost 5 bases, and 9 bases had no gene match. Germline CDR1 SQVTM, CDR2 ANQGSEA. The CDR3 runs to 14 residues. Profiled with immunoSEQ multiplex PCR; TCRdb holds only in-frame clones, not every one. Seen here are 55,000 to 85,000 clones, approximately 90% observed once, and the top ten hold 2.8%. A note on this clone: What it binds is not known.

This clonotype was obtained from an adult with an advanced solid tumor such as melanoma, head and neck, liver or kidney cancer. The sample in question was CD4+ or CD8+ T cells sorted from blood, obtained in a trial of the OX40 agonist ivuxolimab. The V gene is TRBV29-1, the J gene TRBJ2-7, with 8 bases that match TRBD2. CDR3 sequence reads: CSVSVAGGIYEQYF. CDR3 nucleotides: TGCAGCGTTTCGGTGGCGGGGGGAATCTACGAGCAGTACTTC.